One sample yielded the 7 T cell receptor beta chains listed below, sequenced in a study of technical replicates of blood from a handful of donors. Assay used: immunoSEQ multiplex PCR; TCRdb lists only in-frame clones, some missing. Of over 50,000 clones in the sample, 75% to 90% were seen once. Sequencing was carried out using PBMCs. These receptors originate from a human donor in good health. Some clones in this sample may be carry-over from other donors' samples.

V and J are TRBV9 and TRBJ2-5; 8 nucleotides agree with TRBD2. The CDR3 length is 15 residues. Germline CDR1 and CDR2: SGDLS and YYNGEE. Trimming removed 3 bases from V and 5 bases from J; junction bases left unmatched: 9. CDR3 protein: CASSALRGGRETQYF. In nucleotides, the CDR3 is TGTGCCAGCAGCGCGCTCCGGGGGGGCCGGGAGACCCAGTACTTC.

This sequence joins TRBV4-1 and TRBJ1-5; a possible D gene is TRBD1 (5 bases). V was pared by 3 bases and J by 5 bases, with 11 bases between. The CDR3 extends over 14 amino acids. Germline lookup yields CDR1 MGHRA and CDR2 YSYEKL. The CDR3 protein is CASSQGGIDQPQHF. DNA for the CDR3: TGCGCCAGCAGCCAGGGGGGGATCGATCAGCCCCAGCATTTT.

This sequence joins TRBV4-2 and TRBJ2-1; 8 bases are a match to TRBD2. This CDR3 is 15 amino acids long. With V trimmed by 4 bases and J by 6 bases, 8 bases remained unmatched. CDR1 is LGHNA, CDR2 YNFKEQ, per germline. The CDR3, as DNA: TGTGCCAGCAGCCGAGGGCCGCGGGAGGCCAATGAGCAGTTCTTC. Translation: CASSRGPREANEQFF.

The J gene is TRBJ2-5, the V gene TRBV27; 7 nucleotides line up with TRBD1. The CDR3 covers 13 residues. CDR1 and CDR2 from the germline V gene are MNHEY and SMNVEV (reference sequence). V lost 6 bases, J lost 5 bases, and 6 bases stayed unmatched. CDR3 nucleotides: TGTGCCAGCAGGAAACAGGGGTATGAGACCCAGTACTTC. Translating gives CASRKQGYETQYF.

This sequence joins TRBV12-1 and TRBJ2-5; no check of the table's D call, TRBD2, against the DNA was made. TRBV12-1 is listed as a pseudogene. This CDR3 has 16 residues. For the CDR3, the DNA is TGTGCCAGCAGCTTTGCTTTCACGAGATTACAAGAGACCCAGTACTTC. Protein: CASSFAFTRLQETQYF.

V usage is TRBV7-2 and J usage is TRBJ1-2; D call uncertain. V was shortened by 1 base and J by 2 bases, with 5 bases between the two germline ends. Germline V gene sequence: CDR1 SGHTA, CDR2 FQGNSA. The CDR3 is 13 residues long. In DNA, the CDR3 is TGTGCCAGCAGCTTAGAGAGGAACTATGGCTACACCTTC. This codes for CASSLERNYGYTF.

This clone was counted between two and nine times. CDR3 coding DNA: TGTGCCACCCTGGGGAGGGACAGGGGACGGGGCTACACCTTC. It is translated as CATLGRDRGRGYTF. The V and J genes are TRBV19 and TRBJ1-2; TRBD1 agrees at 10 bases. Trimming at V came to 10 bases and at J to 8 bases, leaving 13 bases not matched to a gene. Germline V gives CDR1 LNHDA, CDR2 SQIVND (reference sequence). The CDR3 has 14 residues.